These 10 T cell receptor beta chains were sequenced from one sample in a study of T-cell reconstitution after alpha-beta-depleted transplantation in children (dated by TCRdb to about 2016). The library was prepared using PCR. The instrument was an Illumina HiSeq 2500. To normalize quantification of the TCRbeta repertoire, the TCR libraries were built with molecular barcoding that relied on unique molecular identifiers. TCRdb trimmed public reads at Q25 via fastp, called clones via MiXCR and kept in-frame beta chains. Each record represents a unique CDR3 protein, reported with the most common genes and DNA among its rows. In all, the sample holds about 600,000 distinct CDR3 sequences, and 10% to 15% of those were seen once. The ten largest clonotypes hold around 2.2% of the sample. In the paper's terms, the treatment or condition label means: allogeneic hematopoietic cell transplantation with graft depleted of TCRalphabeta T cells and CD19 B cells.

This sample comprised PBMCs, mostly from graft donor cells, obtained 360 days after TCRalphabeta/CD19-depleted stem cell transplant. These receptors were obtained from a male patient under 18 who had a stem cell transplant for acute myeloid leukemia, so the T cells may come from the graft donor.

There are many counts of this clonotype. This chain uses TRBV28 with TRBJ1-2; tentatively, D is TRBD1 (5 bases). Germline CDR1 is MDHEN and CDR2 is SYDVKM. The CDR3 runs 15 residues. Trimming pared 5 bases from V and 5 bases from J, leaving 18 bases between. The CDR3 DNA reads as TGTGCCAGCAGTCTACGGGTGGGGGTAAAGTATGGCTACACCTTC. This encodes CASSLRVGVKYGYTF.

The CDR3 sequence: CASSLTRLGFGGSGPDTQYF. In DNA, the CDR3 is TGTGCCAGCAGCTTAACGAGGCTTGGGTTCGGCGGGAGCGGGCCAGATACGCAGTATTTT. The chain recombines TRBV7-3 with TRBJ2-3; 7 nucleotides match TRBD2. The CDR3 has 20 amino acids. V lost 0 bases, J lost 4 bases, and 19 bases stayed unmatched. Germline V CDR1 and CDR2: SGHTA, FQGTGA.

The J gene is TRBJ1-2, the V gene TRBV20-1; 9 nucleotides align to TRBD1. The ends lost 0 bases at V and 2 bases at J; junction bases unmatched: 4. CDR1 DFQATT and CDR2 SNEGSKA come from the germline V gene (reference sequence). The CDR3 contains 15 residues. The CDR3 reads CSARDPDRGNYGYTF. The DNA of the CDR3 is TGCAGTGCTAGAGACCCGGACAGGGGAAACTATGGCTACACCTTC.

The chain is built from TRBV11-2 and TRBJ2-1; a possible D gene is TRBD2 (5 bases). V was trimmed by 5 bases and J by 5 bases, leaving 16 bases between them. This CDR3 is 15 amino acids long. Germline CDR1 SGHAT, CDR2 FQNNGV. The CDR3 sequence: CASSVGWTVNNEQFF. As DNA, the CDR3 is TGTGCCAGCAGCGTAGGGTGGACTGTCAACAATGAGCAGTTCTTC.

The table lists this clonotype with many counts. V and J are TRBV7-2 and TRBJ2-7, with D hard to call. This CDR3 region has 10 residues. The germline V gene encodes CDR1 SGHTA and CDR2 FQGNSA. Trimming removed 11 bases at V and 2 bases at J, with 7 bases between. CDR3 residues: CADLPYEQYF. CDR3 sequence (DNA): TGTGCCGACCTTCCCTACGAGCAGTACTTC.

The chain joins TRBV11-1 to TRBJ2-7; 13 bases map to TRBD2. Germline-derived CDR1 and CDR2 are SGHAT and FQDESV (reference sequence). The ends lost 4 bases at V and 3 bases at J; junction bases unmatched: 12. The CDR3 contains 18 residues. CDR3 protein: CASSSPWTSGSFSYEQYF. The CDR3 DNA reads TGTGCCAGCAGCTCACCTTGGACTAGCGGGAGTTTCAGCTACGAGCAGTACTTC.

There are many counts of this clonotype. This chain links TRBV27 with TRBJ1-1; a weak D match, TRBD1 (5 bases). In germline, CDR1 is MNHEY, CDR2 SMNVEV (reference sequence). V shed 0 bases and J shed 0 bases, with 8 bases lying between them. The CDR3 consists of 15 residues. The CDR3 loop is CASSLSGRLNTEAFF. The CDR3 bases are TGTGCCAGCAGTTTATCGGGACGGTTGAACACTGAAGCTTTCTTT.

This clonotype came up a few times. This CDR3 is CASSLEGASNTEAFF. DNA of the CDR3: TGTGCCAGCAGCTTAGAGGGGGCTTCGAACACTGAAGCTTTCTTT. The rearrangement joins TRBV7-2 to TRBJ1-1; 7 bases are a match to TRBD1. V shed 1 base and J 1 base; nucleotides not matched to a gene: 3. Germline V CDR1 and CDR2: SGHTA, FQGNSA. This CDR3 has 15 residues.

V gene TRBV7-9 combines with J gene TRBJ2-7; TRBD2 agrees at 10 bases. The CDR3 is made up of 15 amino acids. Germline V lookup: CDR1 SEHNR, CDR2 FQNEAQ (reference sequence). Losses at the gene ends were 5 bases for V and 5 bases for J; bases not matched to a gene: 9. CDR3 nucleotides: TGTGCCAGCAGCGATCTAGCGGGAGTTGAGAACGAGCAGTACTTC. This gives the protein CASSDLAGVENEQYF. Full variable domain (rest looked up from reference TRBV7-9 and TRBJ2-7): DTGVSQNPRHKITKRGQNVTFRCDPISEHNRLYWYRQTLGQGPEFLTYFQNEAQLEKSRLLSDRFSAERPKGSFSTLEIQRTEQGDSAMYLCASSDLAGVENEQYFGPGTRLTVT.

In its sample, this clonotype was seen many times. Compared with germline, one end of the junction differs, possibly owing to a read error. V usage is TRBV28 and J usage is TRBJ2-5; 12 bases are a match to TRBD1. Per the germline V gene, CDR1 is MDHEN and CDR2 is SYDVKM. CDR3 length: 14 amino acids. CDR3 DNA: TGCGGGAGTAGGGGACAGGGGGCGGAAGAGACCCAGTACTTC. It specifies CGSRGQGAEETQYF. Together with reference TRBV28 and TRBJ2-5, the CDR3 gives the full variable domain: DVKVTQSSRYLVKRTGEKVFLECVQDMDHENMFWYRQDPGLGLRLIYFSYDVKMKEKGDIPEGYSVSREKKERFSLILESASTNQTSMYLCGSRGQGAEETQYFGPGTRLLVL.